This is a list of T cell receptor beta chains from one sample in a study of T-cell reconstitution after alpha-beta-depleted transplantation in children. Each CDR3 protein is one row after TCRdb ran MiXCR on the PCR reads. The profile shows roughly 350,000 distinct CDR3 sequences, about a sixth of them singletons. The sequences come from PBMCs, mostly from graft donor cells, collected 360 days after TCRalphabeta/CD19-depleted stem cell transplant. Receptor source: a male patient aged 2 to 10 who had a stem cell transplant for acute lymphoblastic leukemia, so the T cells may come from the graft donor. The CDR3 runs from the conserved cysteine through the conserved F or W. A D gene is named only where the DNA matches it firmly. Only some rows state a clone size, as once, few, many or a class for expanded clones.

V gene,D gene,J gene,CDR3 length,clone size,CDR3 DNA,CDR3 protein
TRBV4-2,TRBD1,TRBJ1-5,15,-,TGTGCCAGCAGCCAAGATGACAGGGGGCATCAGCCCCAGCATTTT,CASSQDDRGHQPQHF
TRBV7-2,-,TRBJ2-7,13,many,TGTGCCAGCAGCTTACCCCCGGGCGCCGAGCAGTACTTC,CASSLPPGAEQYF
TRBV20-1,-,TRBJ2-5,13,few,TGCAGTGCTAGGGGGACGCGCGGGGAGACCCAGTACTTC,CSARGTRGETQYF
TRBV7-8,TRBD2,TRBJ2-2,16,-,TGTGCCAGCAGCTACCTAGCGGGTTATAACACCGGGGAGCTGTTTTTT,CASSYLAGYNTGELFF
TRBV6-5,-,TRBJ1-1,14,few,TGTGCCAGCAGTTCAGGGGAGATGAACACTGAAGCTTTCTTT,CASSSGEMNTEAFF
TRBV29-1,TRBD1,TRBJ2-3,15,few,TGCAGCGTTGTGACCACAGGGGCTCCTACAGATACGCAGTATTTT,CSVVTTGAPTDTQYF
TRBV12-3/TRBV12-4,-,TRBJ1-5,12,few,TGTGCCAGCAGTGGTTGGGTTCAGCCCCAGCATTTT,CASSGWVQPQHF
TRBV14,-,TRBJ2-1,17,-,TGTGCCAGCAGCCAAGATCGAGGGAACCCCTTCTACAATGAGCAGTTCTTC,CASSQDRGNPFYNEQFF
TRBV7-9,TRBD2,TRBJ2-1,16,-,TGTGCCAGCAGCTCGGGACTAGCGGGCCCCTACAATGAGCAGTTCTTC,CASSSGLAGPYNEQFF
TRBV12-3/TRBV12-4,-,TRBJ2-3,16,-,TGTGCCAGCAGACGAGGGGGGGTCATGGGGACAGATACGCAGTATTTT,CASRRGGVMGTDTQYF
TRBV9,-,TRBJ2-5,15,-,TGTGCCAGCAGCGTAGGGCGGCAGTACCAAGAGACCCAGTACTTC,CASSVGRQYQETQYF
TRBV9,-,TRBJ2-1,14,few,TGTGCCAGCAGCGTAGGCACCTCCTACAATGAGCAGTTCTTC,CASSVGTSYNEQFF
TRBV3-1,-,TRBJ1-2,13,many,TGTGCCAGCAGCCAAGAAGGGCCCCTGGGCTACACCTTC,CASSQEGPLGYTF
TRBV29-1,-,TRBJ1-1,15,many,TGCAGCGTTGAAGATTTTCCGTGGGGGAACACTGAAGCTTTCTTT,CSVEDFPWGNTEAFF
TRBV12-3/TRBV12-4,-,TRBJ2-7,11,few,TGTGCCAGCAGTGCCCGGACAGTACCGGACTTC,CASSARTVPDF
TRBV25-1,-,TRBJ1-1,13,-,TGTGCCAGCAGTGAGACATCCAACACTGAAGCTTTCTTT,CASSETSNTEAFF
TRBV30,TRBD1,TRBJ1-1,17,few,TGTGCCTGGAGTGTGTACAGGGGGTCAGGTTTGAACACTGAAGCTTTCTTT,CAWSVYRGSGLNTEAFF
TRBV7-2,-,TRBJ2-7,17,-,TGTGCCAACAGCTCGTTAGCGACCGTATCCCATAGATACGAGCAGTACTTC,CANSSLATVSHRYEQYF
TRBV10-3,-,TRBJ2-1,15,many,TGTGCCATCAGTGATCCCAGGGCAACCTACAATGAGCAGTTCTTC,CAISDPRATYNEQFF
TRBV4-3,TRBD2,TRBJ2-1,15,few,TGCGCCAGCAGCCAAGCGGGAGGGCAGGTCTATGAGCAGTTCTTC,CASSQAGGQVYEQFF
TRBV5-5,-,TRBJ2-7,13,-,TGTGCCAGCAGCTTGGACAGGGAAGGAAAGCAGTACTTC,CASSLDREGKQYF
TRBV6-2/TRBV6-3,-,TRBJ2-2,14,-,TGTGCCAGCAGCCCTAGACAGACCACCGGGGAGCTGTTTTTT,CASSPRQTTGELFF
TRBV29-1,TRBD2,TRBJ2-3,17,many,TGCAGCGTTGAAGATTCGACTGCGGGAGGGCGGACAGATACGCAGTATTTT,CSVEDSTAGGRTDTQYF
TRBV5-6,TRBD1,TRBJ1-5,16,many,TGTGCCAGCAGCTTGGGAGGACAGGGGTCCAATCAGCCCCAGCATTTT,CASSLGGQGSNQPQHF
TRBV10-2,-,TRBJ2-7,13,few,TGCGCCAGCAGTGAGTCGATCGCGGAGGAGCAGTACTTC,CASSESIAEEQYF
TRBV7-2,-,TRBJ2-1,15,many,TGTGCCAGCAGCTTAGGGGCGGAGCGGTACAATGAGCAGTTCTTC,CASSLGAERYNEQFF
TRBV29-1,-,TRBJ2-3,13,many,TGCAGCTCGCGGGACTGGAGCACAGATACGCAGTATTTT,CSSRDWSTDTQYF
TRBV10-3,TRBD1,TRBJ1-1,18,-,TGTGCCATCAGTGAGTGGACCCCGGGACAGGGGAAGGGGACTGAAGCTTTCTTT,CAISEWTPGQGKGTEAFF
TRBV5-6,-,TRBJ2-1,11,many,TGTGCCAGCAGCTGGGCCGGGGAGCAGTTCTTC,CASSWAGEQFF
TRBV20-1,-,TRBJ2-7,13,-,TGCAGTGCTAGGGGGCGGGCCTTCTACGAGCAGTACTTC,CSARGRAFYEQYF
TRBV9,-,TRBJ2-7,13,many,TGTGCCAGCAGCGTAGCTCCAGGGTACGAGCAGTACTTC,CASSVAPGYEQYF
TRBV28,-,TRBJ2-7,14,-,TGTGCCAGCAGTTTTGGGGATGGGGCCTTTGAGCAGTACTTC,CASSFGDGAFEQYF
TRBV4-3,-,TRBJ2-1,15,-,TGCGCCAGCAGCCGGTCAATAGCGGACTACAATGAGCAGTTCTTC,CASSRSIADYNEQFF
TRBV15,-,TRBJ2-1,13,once,TGTGCCACCAGCGGAGGGTTTGCGCACAAGCAGTTCTTC,CATSGGFAHKQFF
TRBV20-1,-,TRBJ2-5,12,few,TGCAGTGCTAAGTGGACTCAAGAGACCCAGTACTTC,CSAKWTQETQYF
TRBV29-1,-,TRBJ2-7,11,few,TGCAGCGTGGGGGACACTCGGGAGCAGTACTTC,CSVGDTREQYF
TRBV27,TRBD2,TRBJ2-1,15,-,TGTGCCAGCAGTCTACTAGCGGGGGTACTCAATGAGCAGTTCTTC,CASSLLAGVLNEQFF
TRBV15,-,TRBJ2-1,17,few,TGTGCCACCAGCGGACCCTTCAGACTAGTTAGTTACAATGAGCAGTTCTTC,CATSGPFRLVSYNEQFF
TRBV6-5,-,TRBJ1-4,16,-,TGTGCCAGCAGTTACCTGGGGGCGAGGGGAAATGAAAAACTGTTTTTT,CASSYLGARGNEKLFF
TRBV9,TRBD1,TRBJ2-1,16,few,TGTGCCAGCAGCGCGGGACAGCCTACACCCTACAATGAGCAGTTCTTC,CASSAGQPTPYNEQFF
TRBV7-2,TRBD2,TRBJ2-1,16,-,TGTGCCAGCAGCTTAGCCAGCGGGAGTCCGGTCAATGAGCAGTTCTTC,CASSLASGSPVNEQFF
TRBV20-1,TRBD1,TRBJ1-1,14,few,TGCAGTGCTACTGGACAGGGCGGGAACACTGAAGCTTTCTTT,CSATGQGGNTEAFF
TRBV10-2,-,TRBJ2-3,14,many,TGCGCCAGCCTCCCTGACTGGAGCCATGATACGCAGTATTTT,CASLPDWSHDTQYF
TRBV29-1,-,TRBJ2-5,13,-,TGCAGCGCATCCACAGGGTGGGCGGAGACCCAGTACTTC,CSASTGWAETQYF
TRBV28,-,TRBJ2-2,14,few,TGTGCCAGCAGTTTTAGGTTGAACACCGGGGAGCTGTTTTTT,CASSFRLNTGELFF
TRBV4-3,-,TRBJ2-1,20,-,TGCGCCAGCAGCCTAAGTGTGGGGCGGTTTGACTCTTTTCCCTACAATGAGCAGTTCTTC,CASSLSVGRFDSFPYNEQFF
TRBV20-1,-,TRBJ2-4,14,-,TGCAGTGCTCCACTCGCGTGGGGCAAAAACATTCAGTACTTC,CSAPLAWGKNIQYF
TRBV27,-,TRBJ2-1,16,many,TGTGCCAGCAGTCCGAGGTGGCCGATGGGATACAATGAGCAGTTCTTC,CASSPRWPMGYNEQFF
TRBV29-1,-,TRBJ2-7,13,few,TGCAGCGCTACGAACGACCCCGCCTACGAGCAGTACTTC,CSATNDPAYEQYF
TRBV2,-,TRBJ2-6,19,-,TGTGCCAGCAGTTATGGGGGGAGGGGGCAGGACTCTGGGGCCAACGTCCTGACTTTC,CASSYGGRGQDSGANVLTF
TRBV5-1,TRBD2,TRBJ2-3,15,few,TGCGCCAGCAGCCGGCCCGAAGCGGGGGCAGATACGCAGTATTTT,CASSRPEAGADTQYF
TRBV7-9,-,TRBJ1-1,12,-,TGTGCCAGCAGCTTAGGGGCTGACGAAGCTTTCTTT,CASSLGADEAFF
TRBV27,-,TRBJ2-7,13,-,TGTGCCAGCAGTAGAGGAGCGAACTACGAGCAGTACTTC,CASSRGANYEQYF
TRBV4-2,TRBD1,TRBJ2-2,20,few,TGTGCCACCAACCCATGGGAGTCGGAAGGGACAGGGGCGAGCACCGGGGAGCTGTTTTTT,CATNPWESEGTGASTGELFF
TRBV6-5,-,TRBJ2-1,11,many,TGTGCCAGCACGTGGGACAATGAGCAGTTCTTC,CASTWDNEQFF